This TCR beta chain emerged from a study of cytomegalovirus exposure and HLA in healthy donors. While the first cohort had fewer than 850 subjects, the donors belonged to the separate validation cohort of fewer than 150 subjects. This clone has only one observation. The antigen is undetermined. Study results and caveats: The dataset shows that most TCR sequences were rare, while some public TCRs occurred in many donors.

J gave up 6 bases and V 5 bases, and 9 bases lay outside the gene matches. CDR3 length: 16 amino acids. Germline V gene data show CDR1 as SGHVS and CDR2 as FQNEAQ. Sequencing was performed with immunoSEQ multiplex PCR; in TCRdb, only in-frame clones are kept and a portion is missing. The data contain approximately 130,000 clones, roughly 90% of them singletons. The sequencing input was PBMCs. The clonotype was recovered from a young woman in good health and CMV-seronegative. The V call is TRBV7-8, the J call TRBJ2-1; 11 bases line up with TRBD1. CDR3 DNA: TGTGCCAGCAGCCACCTTGGGACAGGGGGGATCAATGAGCAGTTCTTC. Translating gives CASSHLGTGGINEQFF.